Many counts were recorded for the clone carrying this T cell receptor beta chain. MiXCR, applied by TCRdb to the RT-PCR reads, yields one record per CDR3 protein. Counted here are about 680,000 distinct CDR3 sequences, 13% to 15% occurring once; the ten biggest clones make up 3.6%. The CDR3 runs to 14 residues. Trimming cost V 4 bases and J 7 bases, with 17 bases left between them. In germline, CDR1 is SQVTM, CDR2 ANQGSEA. The origin of this receptor is a female donor in good health, serving as a healthy control. This chain links TRBV29-1 with TRBJ1-5; D is unresolved. Sequencing input: memory CD4+ T cells from blood. The CDR3: CSVVGMDFGQPQHF. The CDR3 DNA is TGCAGCGTTGTGGGGATGGACTTCGGGCAGCCCCAGCATTTT. The variable domain in full, completed from reference TRBV29-1 and TRBJ1-5, reads SAVISQKPSRDICQRGTSLTIQCQVDSQVTMMFWYRQQPGQSLTLIATANQGSEATYESGFVIDKFPISRPNLTFSTLTVSNMSPEDSSIYLCSVVGMDFGQPQHFGDGTRLSIL.